A single sample gave rise to the 11 T cell receptor beta chains below, sequenced in a study of blood T cell repertoires in COVID-19. Assay: immunoSEQ multiplex PCR; the TCRdb copy retains only in-frame clones and omits some. This sample yields roughly 140,000 clones, of which roughly four fifths are seen a single time; approximately 6.5% belongs to the top ten. The sequenced sample consisted of peripheral blood. These receptors were taken from a human donor in a cohort sampled during active COVID-19.

The chain joins TRBV6-2 or TRBV6-3 to TRBJ2-6; D possibly corresponds to TRBD1 (6 bases). Trimming pared 2 bases from V and 0 bases from J, leaving 8 bases between. Germline assignment: CDR1 MNHEY and CDR2 SVGEGT. CDR3 size: 16 residues. The CDR3 sequence: CASSYQGRSGANVLTF. The CDR3, as DNA: TGTGCCAGCAGTTACCAGGGGCGCTCTGGGGCCAACGTCCTGACTTTC.

CDR3 nucleotides: TGTGCCAGCAGCTTAGCTGGGACAGGGAAAGAGACCCAGTACTTC. It yields the protein CASSLAGTGKETQYF. This chain links TRBV7-6 with TRBJ2-5; 9 bases are shared with TRBD1. Germline V gene lookup returns CDR1 SGHVS and CDR2 FNYEAQ. Losses at the gene ends were 0 bases for V and 3 bases for J; bases not matched to a gene: 2. This CDR3 region has 15 residues.

The gene calls are TRBV7-9 and TRBJ1-1, with D unclear. V lost 3 bases and J lost 4, with 12 bases in between. The CDR3 has 14 amino acids. Germline values: CDR1 SEHNR, CDR2 FQNEAQ (reference sequence). The CDR3 bases are TGTGCCAGCAGCTTTGAGGGTGTTAGCACTGAAGCTTTCTTT. It is translated as CASSFEGVSTEAFF.

V gene TRBV7-3 combines with J gene TRBJ2-2; TRBD2 agrees at 8 bases. The CDR3 runs 20 residues. V lost 5 bases and J lost 1; bases outside the gene matches: 18. The germline CDR1 and CDR2 sequences are SGHTA and FQGTGA. In DNA, the CDR3 is TGTGCCAGCAGCCCAGTCAGAGTAGCGGGGTACCGCCGGAACACCGGGGAGCTGTTTTTT. Translating gives CASSPVRVAGYRRNTGELFF.

The genes are TRBV2 and TRBJ1-1; D ambiguous. Germline values: CDR1 SNHLY, CDR2 FYNNEI. V gave up 1 base and J gave up 8 bases, with 5 bases separating them. The CDR3 is 11 residues long. The DNA for the CDR3 is TGTGCCAGCAGTGAAGTGACAGAAGCTTTCTTT. This translates into CASSEVTEAFF. The whole variable domain, filled in from reference TRBV2 and TRBJ1-1, reads EPEVTQTPSHQVTQMGQEVILRCVPISNHLYFYWYRQILGQKVEFLVSFYNNEISEKSEIFDDQFSVERPDGSNFTLKIRSTKLEDSAMYFCASSEVTEAFFGQGTRLTVV.

V gene TRBV4-1 combines with J gene TRBJ1-2; D unclear. V was trimmed by 1 base and J by 4 bases, leaving 7 bases between them. This CDR3 is 13 amino acids long. Germline CDR1 reads MGHRA; CDR2 reads YSYEKL. In DNA, the CDR3 is TGCGCCAGCAGCCAAGGAAGCACCTATGGCTACACCTTC. It encodes CASSQGSTYGYTF.

The chain is built from TRBV11-2 and TRBJ2-5; 7 bases are a match to TRBD2. The CDR3 consists of 14 residues. Trimming took 6 bases from V and 1 from J; bases not matched to a gene: 5. Germline CDR1 reads SGHAT; CDR2 reads FQNNGV. The CDR3 coding sequence is TGTGCCAGCAGAATAACGGGGGGCCAAGAGACCCAGTACTTC. Its translation is CASRITGGQETQYF.

The chain joins TRBV6-5 to TRBJ2-2; D is possibly TRBD2 (5 bases). Trimming removed 0 bases at V and 5 bases at J, with 10 bases between. CDR3 size: 15 residues. The germline CDR1 and CDR2 sequences are MNHEY and SVGAGI. CDR3 in DNA: TGTGCCAGCAGTTACTCGAGTCGGAGGACCGGGGAGCTGTTTTTT. Translated: CASSYSSRRTGELFF.

The genes are TRBV7-3 and TRBJ2-3; 10 bases are a match to TRBD2. This CDR3 region has 19 residues. Germline V CDR1 and CDR2: SGHTA, FQGTGA. J gave up 0 bases and V 5 bases, and 14 bases lay outside the gene matches. In DNA, the CDR3 is TGTGCCAGCAGCCCCCTCCCCACTAGCGGGGCCCGTAGCACAGATACGCAGTATTTT. Translating gives CASSPLPTSGARSTDTQYF.

CDR3 in amino acids: CASSQVTGNEQFF. DNA of the CDR3: TGCGCCAGCAGCCAAGTGACGGGGAATGAGCAGTTCTTC. The chain uses TRBV4-3 and TRBJ2-1, with D possibly TRBD2 on 5 matching bases. The CDR3 covers 13 residues. V was cut by 1 base and J by 7 bases, with 8 bases left in between. The germline V gene has CDR1 LGHNA and CDR2 YSLEER.

The chain carries TRBV29-1 and TRBJ2-3, with a weak D call TRBD2 (5 bases). Germline V lookup: CDR1 SQVTM, CDR2 ANQGSEA. The germline V and J ends were trimmed by 6 bases and 2 bases, with 12 bases remaining between them. This CDR3 comprises 13 residues. CDR3 in DNA: TGCAGCGTCGAAACCGGGATCACAGATACGCAGTATTTT. As protein: CSVETGITDTQYF.